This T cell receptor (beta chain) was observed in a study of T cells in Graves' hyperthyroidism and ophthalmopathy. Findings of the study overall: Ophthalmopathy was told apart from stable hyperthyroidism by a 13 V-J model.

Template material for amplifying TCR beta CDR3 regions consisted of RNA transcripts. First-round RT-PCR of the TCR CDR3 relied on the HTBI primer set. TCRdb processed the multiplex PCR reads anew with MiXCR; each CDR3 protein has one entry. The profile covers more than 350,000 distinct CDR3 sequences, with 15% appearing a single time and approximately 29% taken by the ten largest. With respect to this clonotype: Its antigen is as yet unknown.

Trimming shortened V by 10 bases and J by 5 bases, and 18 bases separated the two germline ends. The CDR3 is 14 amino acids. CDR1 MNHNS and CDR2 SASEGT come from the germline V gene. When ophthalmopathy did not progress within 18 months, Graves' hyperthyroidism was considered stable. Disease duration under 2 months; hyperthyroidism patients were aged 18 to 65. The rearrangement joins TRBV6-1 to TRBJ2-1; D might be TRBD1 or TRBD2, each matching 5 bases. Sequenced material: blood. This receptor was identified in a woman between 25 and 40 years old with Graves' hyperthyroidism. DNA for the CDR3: TGTGCCACCCAGGGAGTGGGAAGACACAATGAGCAGTTCTTC. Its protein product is CATQGVGRHNEQFF.